The 2 T cell receptor beta chains below were found in one sample sequenced in a study of blood T cell repertoires in COVID-19. This table comes from immunoSEQ multiplex PCR, and its TCRdb copy is limited to in-frame clones, with some not included. In the table there are fewer than 250,000 clones, roughly 84% of which are singletons. Material: PBMCs or T cells enriched from blood (not recorded which). These receptors came from a man aged 30 to 45 in a cohort exposed to, infected with or recovered from COVID-19 (not recorded which).

This clone was counted once. V usage is TRBV6-1 and J usage is TRBJ1-1; TRBD1 matches at 7 bases. Germline CDR1 and CDR2: MNHNS and SASEGT. V shed 4 bases and J 2 bases; nucleotides not matched to a gene: 10. This CDR3 comprises 16 residues. CDR3 bases: TGTGCCAGCAGTGTAATGCCGGGACAGATAAACACTGAAGCTTTCTTT. Residues: CASSVMPGQINTEAFF.

This chain joins TRBV14 and TRBJ1-1; D call uncertain. V was clipped by 0 bases and J by 5 bases, with 10 bases between them. This CDR3 has 14 residues. The germline V gene has CDR1 SGHDN and CDR2 FVKESK. This chain's CDR3 is CASSQERGVTEAFF. CDR3 sequence (DNA): TGTGCCAGCAGCCAAGAGCGGGGTGTTACTGAAGCTTTCTTT.